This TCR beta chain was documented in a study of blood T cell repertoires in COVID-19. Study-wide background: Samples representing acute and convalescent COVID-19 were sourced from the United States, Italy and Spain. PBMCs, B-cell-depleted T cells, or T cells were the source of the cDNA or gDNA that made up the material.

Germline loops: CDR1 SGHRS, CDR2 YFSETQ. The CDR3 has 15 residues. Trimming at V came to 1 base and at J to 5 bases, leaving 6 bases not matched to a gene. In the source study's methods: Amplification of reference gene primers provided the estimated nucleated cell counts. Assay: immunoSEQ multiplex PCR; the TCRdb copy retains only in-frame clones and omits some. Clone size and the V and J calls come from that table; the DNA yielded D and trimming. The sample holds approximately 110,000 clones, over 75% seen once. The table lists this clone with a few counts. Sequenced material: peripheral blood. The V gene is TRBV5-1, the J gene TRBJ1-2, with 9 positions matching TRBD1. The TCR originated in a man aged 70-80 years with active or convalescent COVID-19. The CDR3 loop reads CASSLRGQGGYGYTF. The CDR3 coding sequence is TGCGCCAGCAGCTTGAGGGGACAGGGAGGGTATGGCTACACCTTC.